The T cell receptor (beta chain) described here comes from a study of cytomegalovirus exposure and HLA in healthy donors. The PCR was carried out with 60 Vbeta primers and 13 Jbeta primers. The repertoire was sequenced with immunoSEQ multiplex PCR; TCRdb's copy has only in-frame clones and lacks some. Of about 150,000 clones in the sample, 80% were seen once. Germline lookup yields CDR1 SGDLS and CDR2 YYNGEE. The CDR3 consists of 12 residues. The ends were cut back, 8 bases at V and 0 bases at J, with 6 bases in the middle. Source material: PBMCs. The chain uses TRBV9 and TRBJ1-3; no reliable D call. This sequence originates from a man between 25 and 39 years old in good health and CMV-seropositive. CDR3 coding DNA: TGTGCCAGTTCTTACTCTGGAAACACCATATATTTT. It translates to CASSYSGNTIYF.